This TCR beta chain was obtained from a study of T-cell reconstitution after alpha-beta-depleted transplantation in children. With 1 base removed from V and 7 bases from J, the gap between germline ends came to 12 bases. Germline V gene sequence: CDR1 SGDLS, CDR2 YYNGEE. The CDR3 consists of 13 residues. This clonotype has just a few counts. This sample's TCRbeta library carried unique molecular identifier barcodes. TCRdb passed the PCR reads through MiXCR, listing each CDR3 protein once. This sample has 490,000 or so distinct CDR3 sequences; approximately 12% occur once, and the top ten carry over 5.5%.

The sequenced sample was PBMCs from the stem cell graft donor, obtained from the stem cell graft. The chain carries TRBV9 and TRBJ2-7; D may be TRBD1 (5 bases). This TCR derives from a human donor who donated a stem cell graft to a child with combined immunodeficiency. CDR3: CASSVLGVGEQYF. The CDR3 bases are TGTGCCAGCAGCGTACTAGGGGTCGGGGAGCAGTACTTC.